These T cell receptor beta chains were read from a single sample in a study of cytomegalovirus exposure and HLA in healthy donors. Only in-frame clones appear in the TCRdb table, and some are missing; sequencing was by immunoSEQ multiplex PCR. This sample has about 150,000 clones, with 70% to 90% found just once. The sequencing input was PBMCs. These receptor sequences come from a human donor in good health. Both conserved end residues are part of each CDR3. The order of the fields is J gene, D gene, V gene, clone size, CDR3 DNA, CDR3 protein. D genes are given only for firm matches. Size tells how often a clone was seen (once, few, many) or the class of an expanded clone, and some rows leave it out.

J: TRBJ2-1
D: TRBD2
V: TRBV29-1
size: -
DNA: TGCAGCGTTACGGGACTAGCGGAGATCAATGAGCAGTTCTTC
CDR3: CSVTGLAEINEQFF

J: TRBJ2-7
D: -
V: TRBV10-1
size: few
DNA: TGCGCCAGCAGTCCAGGGGATCCGAACGAGCAGTACTTC
CDR3: CASSPGDPNEQYF

J: TRBJ1-5
D: -
V: TRBV19
size: once
DNA: TGTGCCACCAGTAGGCAGGGGACGGGTTATAGCAATCAGCCCCAGCATTTT
CDR3: CATSRQGTGYSNQPQHF

J: TRBJ2-1
D: TRBD2
V: TRBV5-1
size: -
DNA: TGCGCCAGCAGCTTGGCTAGCGGGGACCTGGATGAGCAGTTCTTC
CDR3: CASSLASGDLDEQFF

J: TRBJ2-3
D: -
V: TRBV5-1
size: -
DNA: TGCGCCAGCAGCTTGGCCTCCGGGACAGATACGCAGTATTTT
CDR3: CASSLASGTDTQYF

J: TRBJ2-7
D: TRBD2
V: TRBV10-3
size: -
DNA: TGTGCCATCAGTGACCCTATAGCGGGGGATTGGGCCGAGCAGTACTTC
CDR3: CAISDPIAGDWAEQYF

J: TRBJ1-5
D: -
V: TRBV28
size: -
DNA: TGTGCCAGCAGCCCGGGACTGACGGTTGTTGAGCCCCAGCATTTT
CDR3: CASSPGLTVVEPQHF

J: TRBJ1-4
D: -
V: TRBV30
size: -
DNA: TGTGCCTGGAGTGGAGGGGAGGTTGAAAAACTGTTTTTT
CDR3: CAWSGGEVEKLFF

J: TRBJ2-7
D: -
V: TRBV5-1
size: -
DNA: TGCGCCAGCAGCGACAATCCCGGGAGCTACGAGCAGTACTTC
CDR3: CASSDNPGSYEQYF

J: TRBJ2-2
D: TRBD1
V: TRBV5-1
size: once
DNA: TGCGCCAGCAGCTTACAGGGGGCAACCGGGGAGCTGTTTTTT
CDR3: CASSLQGATGELFF

J: TRBJ2-2
D: -
V: TRBV6-1
size: -
DNA: TGTGCCAGCTCCGATCCCGGGACTCACACCGGGGAGCTGTTTTTT
CDR3: CASSDPGTHTGELFF

J: TRBJ2-7
D: -
V: TRBV18
size: once
DNA: TGTGCCAGCTCCCCGACTAAGCGGCTCTACGAGCAGTACTTC
CDR3: CASSPTKRLYEQYF

J: TRBJ2-1
D: TRBD1
V: TRBV30
size: -
DNA: TGTGCCTGGAACTCGAGGTCAGGGGGGCAGTTCTTC
CDR3: CAWNSRSGGQFF

J: TRBJ1-2
D: TRBD1
V: TRBV19
size: -
DNA: TGTGCCAGTAGCCCCTGGGACAGGGGAATTAGAAACTATGGCTACACCTTC
CDR3: CASSPWDRGIRNYGYTF

J: TRBJ2-2
D: -
V: TRBV4-3
size: few
DNA: TGCGCCAGCAGCCAAGATTGGCGGGGGCGAAGCACCGGGGAGCTGTTTTTT
CDR3: CASSQDWRGRSTGELFF

J: TRBJ2-5
D: -
V: TRBV28
size: -
DNA: TGTGCCAGCAGAAGGGACTTCGAAGAGACCCAGTACTTC
CDR3: CASRRDFEETQYF

J: TRBJ2-2
D: TRBD2
V: TRBV7-2
size: -
DNA: TGTGCCAGCAGCTTAAAGGCTAGCGGGGGAAGGACCGGGGAGCTGTTTTTT
CDR3: CASSLKASGGRTGELFF

J: TRBJ2-6
D: TRBD1
V: TRBV23-1
size: -
DNA: TGCGCCAGCAGTCAGGCCAAGACAGGGGGCTATGGGGCCAACGTCCTGACTTTC
CDR3: CASSQAKTGGYGANVLTF

J: TRBJ2-7
D: TRBD1
V: TRBV15
size: once
DNA: TGTGCCACCAGCAGATCCCGGGACAGACAGTACTTC
CDR3: CATSRSRDRQYF

J: TRBJ2-7
D: TRBD1
V: TRBV4-1
size: -
DNA: TGCGCCAGCAGCCAAGAGGGACAGGGAGCTTACGAGCAGTACTTC
CDR3: CASSQEGQGAYEQYF

J: TRBJ2-7
D: -
V: TRBV5-1
size: -
DNA: TGCGCCAGCAGCTTCGCAGCCGACAAATACGAGCAGTACTTC
CDR3: CASSFAADKYEQYF

J: TRBJ2-7
D: -
V: TRBV5-1
size: -
DNA: TGCGCCAGCAGCCGGGGGACAGTTCGAGAGGCCTTCTACGAGCAGTACTTC
CDR3: CASSRGTVREAFYEQYF

J: TRBJ1-5
D: -
V: TRBV6-5
size: -
DNA: TGTGCCAGCAGTTCCGACGGGGATCAGCCCCAGCATTTT
CDR3: CASSSDGDQPQHF

J: TRBJ2-1
D: -
V: TRBV5-6
size: -
DNA: TGTGCCAGCAGCTCCCCCCGTAAGGGGATCCTAGACAATGAGCAGTTCTTC
CDR3: CASSSPRKGILDNEQFF

J: TRBJ2-3
D: -
V: TRBV2
size: once
DNA: TGTGCCAGCAGGAGCCCGGGCCTAAGGGGGGATACGCAGTATTTT
CDR3: CASRSPGLRGDTQYF

J: TRBJ2-5
D: -
V: TRBV7-9
size: -
DNA: TGTGCCAGCAGCTTAGACCAGGGTTTCCAAGAGACCCAGTACTTC
CDR3: CASSLDQGFQETQYF